The present T cell receptor beta chain was sequenced within a study of PD-1 blockade in classical Hodgkin lymphoma. Study observations and caveats: Patients who responded completely had about the same baseline diversity as newly diagnosed patients. Unlike CD8+ TCR diversity, which did not rise significantly by C4D1, CD4+ TCR diversity did.

This table comes from immunoSEQ multiplex PCR, and its TCRdb copy is limited to in-frame clones, with some not included. In the table there are over 50,000 clones, around nine tenths of which are singletons. The time point denotes: cycle 4 day 1 (C4D1), after 6 weeks of nivolumab. There was relapse after autologous stem cell transplantation in every patient, and there was variation in brentuximab vedotin exposure. Comments on this clone: The target antigen is unknown.

Sequenced material: peripheral blood mononuclear cells (PBMCs), taken before the fourth cycle of nivolumab. The receptor's source is a human donor with classical Hodgkin lymphoma.

CDR3 region: CASSDPGGGTGWKAYEQYF. For the CDR3, the DNA is TGTGCCAGCAGTGATCCCGGGGGGGGCACAGGGTGGAAGGCCTACGAGCAGTACTTC. The gene calls are TRBV6-1 and TRBJ2-7; the match to TRBD2 covers 8 bases. Germline lookup yields CDR1 MNHNS and CDR2 SASEGT. This CDR3 contains 19 residues. Unmatched junction bases numbered 18, after V lost 3 bases and J lost 2 bases.